This T cell receptor beta chain is drawn from a study of cytomegalovirus exposure and HLA in healthy donors. It was with 60 Vbeta and 13 Jbeta primers that the PCR ran. Produced via immunoSEQ multiplex PCR; TCRdb's table is partial and in-frame only. The sample shows more than 95,000 clones, about 70% of them seen only once. Findings and limits, study-wide: A later analysis appeared to link common viral pathogens to several of the most significant clusters. Reports indicate that TCR beta sequences accurately predicted the HLA-A and HLA-B alleles of most subjects.

A single count supports this clone. What it binds is unknown. Sampled while nominally healthy, donors likely had unrecorded immune exposures. Germline V CDR1 and CDR2: MDHEN, SYDVKM. This CDR3 region has 13 residues. Trimming removed 8 bases from V and 0 bases from J, with 8 bases in between. This rearrangement joins TRBV28 to TRBJ1-5; the D gene is possibly TRBD1 (5 bases). Source material: PBMCs. This TCR was recovered from a female donor in good health and CMV-seropositive. The CDR3 spells CASDSDSNQPQHF. CDR3 coding DNA: TGTGCCAGCGACAGCGATAGCAATCAGCCCCAGCATTTT. Filled out from reference TRBV28 and TRBJ1-5, the complete variable domain reads DVKVTQSSRYLVKRTGEKVFLECVQDMDHENMFWYRQDPGLGLRLIYFSYDVKMKEKGDIPEGYSVSREKKERFSLILESASTNQTSMYLCASDSDSNQPQHFGDGTRLSIL.